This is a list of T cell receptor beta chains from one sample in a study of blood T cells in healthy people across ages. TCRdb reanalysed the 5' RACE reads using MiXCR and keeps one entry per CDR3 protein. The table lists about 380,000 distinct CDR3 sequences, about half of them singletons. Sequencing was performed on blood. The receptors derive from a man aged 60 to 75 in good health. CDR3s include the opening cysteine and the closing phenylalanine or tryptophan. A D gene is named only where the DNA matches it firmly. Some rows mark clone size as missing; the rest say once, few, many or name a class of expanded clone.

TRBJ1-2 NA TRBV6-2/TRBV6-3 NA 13 CASRPSGRRGYTF TGTGCCAGCAGACCATCCGGGCGGCGTGGCTACACCTTC
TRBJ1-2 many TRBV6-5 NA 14 CASSPLGGKYGYTF TGTGCCAGCAGTCCCCTCGGGGGGAAGTATGGCTACACCTTC
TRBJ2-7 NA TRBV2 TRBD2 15 CASNPGLAPIYEQYF TGTGCCAGCAACCCCGGACTAGCTCCAATCTACGAGCAGTACTTC
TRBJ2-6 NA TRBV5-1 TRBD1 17 CASSEDRVGSGANVLTF TGCGCCAGCAGCGAGGACAGGGTTGGCTCTGGGGCCAACGTCCTGACTTTC
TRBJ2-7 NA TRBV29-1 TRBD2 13 CSVAPGGPYVQYF TGCAGCGTTGCTCCGGGGGGTCCCTACGTGCAGTACTTC
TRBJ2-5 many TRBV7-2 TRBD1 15 CASSYLGTGQETQYF TGTGCCAGCAGCTACCTAGGGACAGGACAAGAGACCCAGTACTTC
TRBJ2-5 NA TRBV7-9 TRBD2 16 CASSLGRTGGQETQYF TGTGCCAGCAGCTTAGGTCGAACGGGGGGGCAAGAGACCCAGTACTTC
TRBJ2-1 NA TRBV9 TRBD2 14 CASGGGGIYNEQFF TGTGCTAGTGGAGGCGGGGGGATCTACAATGAGCAGTTCTTC
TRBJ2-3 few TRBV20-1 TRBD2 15 CSARGRGGSRDTQYF TGCAGTGCTAGAGGGAGGGGCGGGAGCCGGGATACGCAGTATTTT
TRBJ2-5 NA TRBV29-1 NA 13 CSVEIGVGETQYF TGCAGCGTTGAAATAGGGGTGGGAGAGACCCAGTACTTC
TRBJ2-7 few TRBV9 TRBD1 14 CASSDGTGVDEQYF TGTGCCAGCAGCGATGGGACAGGGGTAGACGAGCAGTACTTC
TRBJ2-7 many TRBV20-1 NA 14 CSARSTIVSYEQYF TGCAGTGCTAGGAGCACAATCGTATCCTACGAGCAGTACTTC
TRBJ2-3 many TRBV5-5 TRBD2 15 CASSLGTGGRNTQYF TGTGCCAGCAGCTTGGGTACGGGGGGGCGAAATACGCAGTATTTT
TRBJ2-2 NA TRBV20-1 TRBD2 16 CSARQPGRGGTGELFF TGCAGTGCTAGACAGCCCGGCCGGGGGGGCACCGGGGAGCTGTTTTTT
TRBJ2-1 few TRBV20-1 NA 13 CSARGLSSWLQFF TGCAGTGCTAGAGGTTTATCTTCGTGGCTGCAGTTCTTC
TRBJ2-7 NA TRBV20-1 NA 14 CSARDLAGFYEQYF TGCAGTGCTAGAGATCTCGCCGGGTTCTACGAGCAGTACTTC
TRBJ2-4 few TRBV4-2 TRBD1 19 CASSQAGQGSASAKNIQYF TGTGCCAGCAGCCAAGCCGGACAGGGGTCTGCCTCGGCCAAAAACATTCAGTACTTC